Following are 26 T cell receptor beta chains from one sample sequenced in a study of Graves' ophthalmopathy and Graves' hyperthyroidism. For repertoire sequencing, the TCR beta CDR3 regions were amplified from RNA transcripts. Following a first-round RT-PCR that used HTBI primers, a second-round multiplex PCR was carried out. TCRdb ran MiXCR on the multiplex PCR reads and lists one entry per CDR3 protein. The table shows some 750,000 distinct CDR3 sequences, with roughly two fifths occurring only once. Sequences were obtained from peripheral blood. These receptor sequences come from an adult man with Graves' ophthalmopathy.

This clonotype has just one count. This chain connects TRBV24-1 to TRBJ1-2, with D tentatively TRBD1 (5 bases). V was pared by 4 bases and J by 8 bases, with 16 bases between. Germline V lookup: CDR1 KGHDR, CDR2 SFDVKD. The CDR3 runs to 14 residues. The CDR3 bases are TGTGCCACCAGTGAATACCGGGGGACTAAGGGCTACACCTTC. It is translated as CATSEYRGTKGYTF.

This clonotype occurred a few times. V is TRBV2 and J is TRBJ2-5; 7 nucleotides match TRBD1. The CDR3 is 14 amino acids. CDR1 and CDR2 (germline): SNHLY, FYNNEI. V lost 3 bases and J lost 0; bases outside the gene matches: 1. CDR3 in DNA: TGTGCCAGCAGTGAGACAGGGTACCAAGAGACCCAGTACTTC. Translated, it gives CASSETGYQETQYF.

This clonotype was seen more than once but under ten times. The chain couples TRBV7-2 to TRBJ1-1, with 8 bases matching TRBD1. The CDR3 loop spans 13 amino acids. From germline, CDR1 is SGHTA and CDR2 FQGNSA. With V trimmed by 6 bases and J by 5 bases, 5 bases remained unmatched. Here the CDR3 DNA reads TGTGCCAGCAGTTCCAGGGGGCCGACTGAAGCTTTCTTT. The encoded protein is CASSSRGPTEAFF.

The chain couples TRBV5-4 to TRBJ2-7, with TRBD2 matching 14 bases. V dropped 4 bases and J dropped 5; count of bases not matched to a gene: 8. Germline CDR1 is SGHNT and CDR2 is YYREEE (reference sequence). The CDR3 has 16 amino acids. The DNA of the CDR3 is TGTGCCAGCAGCCCCGGGACTAGCGGGAGTGCGGACGAGCAGTACTTC. This translates into CASSPGTSGSADEQYF.

This clonotype showed up just a few times. The V gene is TRBV9, the J gene TRBJ1-3, with 9 bases that match TRBD1. Trimming at V came to 0 bases and at J to 4 bases, leaving 5 bases not matched to a gene. This CDR3 contains 16 residues. CDR1 SGDLS and CDR2 YYNGEE come from the germline V gene. DNA of the CDR3: TGTGCCAGCAGCGTAGGTCTTGGGACAGGGGGAAACACCATATATTTT. Encoded protein: CASSVGLGTGGNTIYF.

As to this clonotype: A read error may be the cause here, since a much bigger clone is one base away. Given the absence of the conserved phenylalanine or tryptophan at the CDR3 end, a read error is likely. V gene TRBV29-1 combines with J gene TRBJ1-1; D is unresolved. The germline V gene encodes CDR1 SQVTM and CDR2 ANQGSEA. CDR3 length: 10 amino acids. Trimming removed 4 bases at V and 8 bases at J, with 8 bases between. CDR3 region: CSVGGWEAFL. The CDR3, as DNA: TGCAGCGTTGGGGGATGGGAAGCTTTCCTT.

A few counts support this clonotype. The chain links TRBV7-9 to TRBJ2-7, with TRBD1 matching 7 bases. CDR1 is SEHNR, CDR2 FQNEAQ, per germline (reference sequence). Unmatched junction bases numbered 16, after V lost 5 bases and J lost 0 bases. The CDR3 is 18 amino acids. For the CDR3, the DNA is TGTGCCAGCAGCCAAGGGGTTAGGGGGACAGACCGCTCCTACGAGCAGTACTTC. Translation gives CASSQGVRGTDRSYEQYF.

For this clonotype: Lacking the conserved final phenylalanine or tryptophan, this CDR3 likely reflects a read error. The gene calls are TRBV19 and TRBJ2-7; D remains ambiguous. This CDR3 region has 13 residues. CDR1 and CDR2 from the germline V gene are LNHDA and SQIVND (reference sequence). The V end lost 4 bases, the J end lost 6 bases, and 13 bases lay between the germline ends. DNA for the CDR3: TGTGCCAGTAGTACCTCAGAAGGTTTCGAGCAGTACCTC. It codes for CASSTSEGFEQYL.

The chain carries TRBV7-9 and TRBJ2-5, with D perhaps TRBD1 (6 bases). The CDR3 has 14 amino acids. The germline CDR1 and CDR2 sequences are SEHNR and FQNEAQ (reference sequence). The germline V and J ends were trimmed by 1 base and 4 bases, with 10 bases remaining between them. The CDR3 sequence is CASSLEGVGETQYF. The DNA of the CDR3 is TGTGCCAGCAGCTTAGAGGGGGTAGGAGAGACCCAGTACTTC.

This clonotype occurred a few times. The CDR3 bases are TGTGCCAGCAGCCAATCCGCTAGAGCTTTCTTT. Translated: CASSQSARAFF. The chain uses TRBV2 and TRBJ1-1; D unresolved. Per germline, CDR1 SNHLY and CDR2 FYNNEI. V lost 6 bases to trimming and J lost 10 bases, with 12 bases between them. The CDR3 consists of 11 residues.

This clonotype has just a few counts. The gene calls are TRBV20-1 and TRBJ2-5; 10 positions match TRBD2. CDR3 length: 18 residues. The J segment lost 5 bases and the V segment lost 6 bases, leaving 21 bases of the junction unmatched. Germline V gene sequence: CDR1 DFQATT, CDR2 SNEGSKA (reference sequence). The CDR3 DNA follows: TGCAGTGCCGTCGAAAGCCCTCTGGCTAGCGGGAGCACGGAGACCCAGTACTTC. It codes for CSAVESPLASGSTETQYF.

About this clonotype: An end of the junction differs from the germline gene, which may be a read error. The V gene is TRBV7-2, the J gene TRBJ1-1; a weak D match, TRBD1 (5 bases). The CDR3 length is 14 residues. The germline V gene encodes CDR1 SGHTA and CDR2 FQGNSA. DNA of the CDR3: TGCGCCAGCAGCCAAGGAAACAGGTGGACTGAAGCTTTCTTT. Protein sequence: CASSQGNRWTEAFF.

A note on this clonotype: A much larger clonotype is one base distant, so this may be a read error. The CDR3 DNA reads TGTGCCAGCAGTAAACAGGTCACCTCAATTAAAGCTTTCTTT. Protein product: CASSKQVTSIKAFF. This rearrangement joins TRBV25-1 to TRBJ1-1; tentative D call: TRBD1 (5 bases). V lost 5 bases and J 9 bases, leaving 19 bases between the germline ends. This CDR3 has 14 residues. CDR1 and CDR2 (germline): MGHDK, SYGVNS. Together with reference TRBV25-1 and TRBJ1-1, the CDR3 gives the full variable domain: EADIYQTPRYLVIGTGKKITLECSQTMGHDKMYWYQQDPGMELHLIHYSYGVNSTEKGDLSSESTVSRIRTEHFPLTLESARPSHTSQYLCASSKQVTSIKAFFGQGTRLTVV.

Only one count was recorded for this clonotype. A read error may produce the germline difference seen at one junction end. This chain joins TRBV13 and TRBJ1-2; D unresolved. Per the germline V gene, CDR1 is PRHDT and CDR2 is FYEKMQ (reference sequence). The CDR3 contains 14 residues. DNA of the CDR3: TGTGCCAGCGCGTATAATCAGAATCTCTATGGCCACACCTTC. It encodes CASAYNQNLYGHTF.

This rearrangement joins TRBV6-5 to TRBJ1-3, with D unclear. The CDR3 loop spans 13 amino acids. Looked up from germline, CDR1 is MNHEY and CDR2 is SVGAGI. V lost 5 bases, J lost 2 bases, and 7 bases lay in between. The CDR3 reads CASSVRPGNTIYF. The CDR3 nucleotides are TGTGCCAGCAGTGTTCGTCCTGGAAACACCATATATTTT.

Concerning this clonotype itself: The conserved phenylalanine or tryptophan normally closing the CDR3 is absent here, so this likely arose from a read error. No DNA is shown, since the ends of the CDR3 on it are uncertain; the CDR3 is the one TCRdb lists. V usage is TRBV2 and J usage is TRBJ2-1; TRBD2 is taken as the D call from the table, unchecked against the DNA. The germline V gene has CDR1 SNHLY and CDR2 FYNNEI. The CDR3 is made up of 10 amino acids, end residues included. The CDR3 sequence: CASAGLVPRI.

This clonotype was seen ten or more times. The V gene is TRBV7-9, the J gene TRBJ2-7, with 9 nucleotides matching TRBD1. This CDR3 contains 14 residues. The trim removed 1 base at V and 4 bases at J, leaving 2 bases unmatched. The germline V gene encodes CDR1 SEHNR and CDR2 FQNEAQ (reference sequence). Here the CDR3 reads CASSLGQGGYEQYF. For the CDR3, the DNA is TGTGCCAGCAGCTTAGGACAGGGGGGGTACGAGCAGTACTTC. Variable domain in full (rest from reference TRBV7-9 and TRBJ2-7): DTGVSQNPRHKITKRGQNVTFRCDPISEHNRLYWYRQTLGQGPEFLTYFQNEAQLEKSRLLSDRFSAERPKGSFSTLEIQRTEQGDSAMYLCASSLGQGGYEQYFGPGTRLTVT.

This clonotype has only a few counts. V and J are TRBV6-2 or TRBV6-3 and TRBJ1-1; a possible D gene is TRBD1 (5 bases). V was shortened by 6 bases and J by 8 bases, with 19 bases between the two germline ends. This CDR3 has 14 residues. CDR1 MNHEY and CDR2 SVGEGT come from the germline V gene. CDR3 nucleotide sequence: TGTGCCAGCAGGGACTACGGGACGATAAAAGAAGCTTTCTTT. Amino acid sequence: CASRDYGTIKEAFF.

This clonotype was observed a few times. V usage is TRBV9 and J usage is TRBJ2-7, with 11 bases lining up with TRBD2. The CDR3 is 16 amino acids. Germline CDR1 and CDR2: SGDLS and YYNGEE. V shed 4 bases, J shed 1 base, and the junction held 7 bases outside the gene matches. The CDR3 spells CASSSPIAGGSYEQYF. The CDR3 bases are TGTGCCAGCAGCTCCCCCATAGCGGGAGGGTCCTACGAGCAGTACTTC. The complete variable domain, with remaining parts taken from reference TRBV9 and TRBJ2-7, reads DSGVTQTPKHLITATGQRVTLRCSPRSGDLSVYWYQQSLDQGLQFLIQYYNGEERAKGNILERFSAQQFPDLHSELNLSSLELGDSALYFCASSSPIAGGSYEQYFGPGTRLTVT.

V usage is TRBV11-2 and J usage is TRBJ2-7; possibly TRBD1 or TRBD2 for D (5 bases each). V was clipped by 2 bases and J by 0 bases, with 14 bases between them. The germline V gene has CDR1 SGHAT and CDR2 FQNNGV. This CDR3 has 16 amino acids. The CDR3 reads CASSLRRGAHSYEQYF. The CDR3 region has the DNA TGTGCCAGCAGCTTACGACGGGGCGCGCACTCCTACGAGCAGTACTTC.

The chain joins TRBV4-2 to TRBJ2-5; possible D gene TRBD1, 6 bases. Germline V gives CDR1 LGHNA, CDR2 YNFKEQ. Trimming stripped 2 bases from V and 5 bases from J, with 12 bases between. This CDR3 comprises 14 residues. In nucleotides, the CDR3 is TGTGCCAGCAGCCAAAAACAGGGCCGGGAGACCCAGTACTTC. This sequence encodes CASSQKQGRETQYF.

The V and J genes are TRBV30 and TRBJ1-5, with TRBD1 matching over 12 bases. Germline V gives CDR1 GTSNPN, CDR2 SVGIG (reference sequence). The junction had 3 bases not matched to a gene; V was cut back by 2 bases and J by 7 bases. CDR3 size: 14 residues. In DNA form, the CDR3 reads TGTGCCTGGAGTCAAGGGACAGGGGGCCAGCCCCAGCATTTT. Translated, it gives CAWSQGTGGQPQHF. Based on the CDR3 plus reference TRBV30 and TRBJ1-5, the full variable domain is SQTIHQWPATLVQPVGSPLSLECTVEGTSNPNLYWYRQAAGRGLQLLFYSVGIGQISSEVPQNLSASRPQDRQFILSSKKLLLSDSGFYLCAWSQGTGGQPQHFGDGTRLSIL.

This clonotype has a count of ten or more. V usage is TRBV7-9 and J usage is TRBJ1-3; 7 nucleotides align to TRBD1. Per the germline V gene, CDR1 is SEHNR and CDR2 is FQNEAQ (reference sequence). Trimming took 5 bases from V and 3 from J; bases not matched to a gene: 4. The CDR3 sequence is 14 residues long. The CDR3 DNA follows: TGTGCCAGCAGCCCGACAGGGCTTGGAAACACCATATATTTT. It codes for CASSPTGLGNTIYF.

V gene TRBV10-2 combines with J gene TRBJ2-3; weak D call: TRBD2 (6 bases). The germline V gene encodes CDR1 WSHSY and CDR2 SAAADI. The CDR3 is 15 residues long. The germline V and J ends were trimmed by 9 bases and 3 bases, with 19 bases remaining between them. DNA for the CDR3: TGCGCCAGTGAGGGACTCGAGGGCGGGACAGATACGCAGTATTTT. Protein: CASEGLEGGTDTQYF.

This clonotype was observed a single time. The J gene is TRBJ2-5, the V gene TRBV20-1, with 9 nucleotides matching TRBD2. Germline V gene data show CDR1 as DFQATT and CDR2 as SNEGSKA (reference sequence). V shed 3 bases and J 11 bases; nucleotides not matched to a gene: 16. CDR3 length: 15 residues. CDR3 region: CSARGEAGGSDTQYF. CDR3 coding DNA: TGCAGTGCTAGGGGGGAGGCGGGGGGGTCAGATACGCAGTACTTC.

Comments on this clonotype: Being one base from a much bigger clone, this may be a read error. The rearrangement uses TRBV7-2 and TRBJ2-7, with 9 positions matching TRBD1. V was clipped by 0 bases and J by 9 bases; unmatched bases: 9. The CDR3 totals 15 residues. CDR1 and CDR2 from the germline V gene are SGHTA and FQGNSA. In nucleotides, the CDR3 is TGTGCCAGCAGCTTAGCCGGACAGGGGATCGACGGGCAGTACTTC. It yields the protein CASSLAGQGIDGQYF.